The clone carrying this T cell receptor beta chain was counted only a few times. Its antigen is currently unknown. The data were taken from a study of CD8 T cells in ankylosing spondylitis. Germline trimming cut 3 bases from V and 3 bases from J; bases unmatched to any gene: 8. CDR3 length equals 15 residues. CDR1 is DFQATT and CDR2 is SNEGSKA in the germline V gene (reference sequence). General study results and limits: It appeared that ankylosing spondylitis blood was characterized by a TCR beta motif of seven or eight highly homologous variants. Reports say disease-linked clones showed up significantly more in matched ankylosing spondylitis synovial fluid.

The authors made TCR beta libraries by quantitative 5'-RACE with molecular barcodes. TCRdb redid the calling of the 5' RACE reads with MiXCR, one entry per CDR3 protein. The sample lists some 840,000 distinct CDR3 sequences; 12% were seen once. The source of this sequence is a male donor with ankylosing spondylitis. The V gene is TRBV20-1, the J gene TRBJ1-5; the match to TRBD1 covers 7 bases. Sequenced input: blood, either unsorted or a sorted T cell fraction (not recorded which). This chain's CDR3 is CSARTGYTPNQPQHF. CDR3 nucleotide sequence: TGCAGTGCTAGGACAGGGTACACCCCCAATCAGCCCCAGCATTTT.